The present T cell receptor beta chain was sequenced within a study of T-cell memory formation after mild COVID-19. This clonotype was counted between two and nine times. Germline values: CDR1 SGHVS, CDR2 FNYEAQ. Trimming took 5 bases from V and 5 from J, leaving 18 bases between them. The CDR3 consists of 15 residues. Constant-segment primers and 5'RACE yielded cDNA libraries for TCR alpha and TCR beta, each carrying sample barcodes and UMIs. MiXCR, applied by TCRdb to the 5' RACE reads, yields one record per CDR3 protein. Among tens of thousands of distinct CDR3 sequences listed, approximately 25% were seen once.

The receptor comes from a man in his late teens or twenties who had mild COVID-19 (a few samples of this study predate the infection). Cell type and time point are not known. This sequence joins TRBV7-6 and TRBJ1-2, with D uncertain. Sample: PBMCs or a T cell subset sorted from them (not recorded which). The CDR3 DNA reads as TGTGCCAGCAGCCCGGGCCGGGTAGAGGCTTATGGCTACACCTTC. It codes for CASSPGRVEAYGYTF.